Listed below are T cell receptor beta chains from one sample, sequenced in a study of shared clonotypes between healthy human individuals. The table came from immunoSEQ multiplex PCR; TCRdb's copy has only in-frame clones and leaves some out. In the table there are around 430,000 clones, around 79% of which are singletons. The specimen was PBMCs. All receptors derive from a woman between 35 and 50 years old in good health. Some clones in this sample may be carry-over from other donors' samples. The CDR3 runs from the conserved cysteine through the conserved F or W. The D gene is left open where the match is weak. The listing skips clone size in some rows; elsewhere it reads once, few, many or a size class.

v_call	j_call	clone_size	d_call	cdr3_nt	cdr3_aa
TRBV14	TRBJ2-7	.	TRBD2	TGTGCCAGCAGCGGGACTAGATCGGGCTACGAGCAGTACTTC	CASSGTRSGYEQYF
TRBV7-9	TRBJ2-7	.	TRBD2	TGTGCCAGCAGCACCCCTAGCGGGAGTCGGGGCGAGCAGTACTTC	CASSTPSGSRGEQYF
TRBV30	TRBJ1-1	few	.	TGTGCCTGGCGGATGAACATGAACACTGAAGCTTTCTTT	CAWRMNMNTEAFF
TRBV4-1	TRBJ1-2	.	.	TGCGCCAGCAGCCAAGATTCAACAGACCCTTTCAATGGGGGCTACACCTTC	CASSQDSTDPFNGGYTF
TRBV28	TRBJ2-1	few	.	TGTGCCAGCGGGACTGACAGGCGGTACAATGAGCAGTTCTTC	CASGTDRRYNEQFF
TRBV10-3	TRBJ2-2	.	TRBD2	TGTGCCATCAGCGACCGGGTAGCGGGAGGGACCGGGGAGCTGTTTTTT	CAISDRVAGGTGELFF
TRBV9	TRBJ2-1	.	.	TGTGCCAGCAGCTCATCCTACGGAGTCTACAATGAGCAGTTCTTC	CASSSSYGVYNEQFF
TRBV11-3	TRBJ2-2	.	.	TGTGCCAGCAGCTCGGGCAGGGTGAGGACCGGGGAGCTGTTTTTT	CASSSGRVRTGELFF
TRBV9	TRBJ2-7	once	.	TGTGCCAGCAGCGTAGCGTTAGGCCCCACCTACGAGCAGTACTTC	CASSVALGPTYEQYF
TRBV7-9	TRBJ2-5	.	.	TGTGCCAGCAGCTCCCCTGGTGAGGGCCGGGAGACCCAGTACTTC	CASSSPGEGRETQYF
TRBV5-6	TRBJ2-1	few	TRBD2	TGTGCCAGCAGCTCCACTAGCGGGAGTTCCTACAATGAGCAGTTCTTC	CASSSTSGSSYNEQFF
TRBV5-1	TRBJ1-2	.	.	TGCGCCAGCAGCTTGGCCGAGGGTAACTATGGCTACACCTTC	CASSLAEGNYGYTF
TRBV18	TRBJ1-4	.	TRBD1	TGTGCCAGCTCACAAAGACAGGGAGGTGATGAAAAACTGTTTTTT	CASSQRQGGDEKLFF
TRBV9	TRBJ2-2	.	.	TGTGCCAGCAGCGTAGGGGTGACAGCGAACACCGGGGAGCTGTTTTTT	CASSVGVTANTGELFF
TRBV5-1	TRBJ2-7	.	TRBD1	TGCGCCAGCTCGACGACAGGGCTAAGGTCCTACGAGCAGTACTTC	CASSTTGLRSYEQYF
TRBV7-2	TRBJ2-3	.	.	TGTGCCAGCAGCCCCCCCGCCAGGGGGGGGGCAGATACGCAGTATTTT	CASSPPARGGADTQYF
TRBV7-2	TRBJ2-5	.	TRBD2	TGTGCCAGCAGCGCCAAGCGGGAGGTTCTTTTTCAAGAGACCCAGTACTTC	CASSAKREVLFQETQYF
TRBV15	TRBJ2-3	.	.	TGTGCCACCAGCAGAGGAGGGTCCCGTGCTCTGGATACGCAGTATTTT	CATSRGGSRALDTQYF
TRBV5-8	TRBJ2-2	once	TRBD1	TGTGCCAGCAGCTCGGGACAGAATACCGGGGAGCTGTTTTTT	CASSSGQNTGELFF
TRBV6-5	TRBJ2-1	.	TRBD1	TGTGCCAGCAGTTACTCGGGACAGGGGAATGAGCAGTTCTTC	CASSYSGQGNEQFF